A selection of T cell receptor beta chains follows, all from one sample in a study of CD8+CD57+ T cells in acquired aplastic anemia. Each CDR3 protein gets one entry after TCRdb re-called the reads with MiXCR. The sample lists about 190,000 distinct CDR3 sequences, around half occurring once. Sequencing was carried out using sorted CD4+, CD8+, or CD8+CD57+ T cells (not recorded which) from PBMCs. These receptors all stem from a human donor in good health, serving as a control. Both conserved end residues are part of each CDR3. A D gene is named only where the DNA matches it firmly. Size tells how often a clone was seen (once, few, many) or the class of an expanded clone, and some rows leave it out.

D gene,J gene,clone size,V gene,CDR3 protein,CDR3 DNA
TRBD2,TRBJ2-7,.,TRBV7-8,CASTSGSYEQYF,TGTGCCAGTACTAGCGGCTCCTACGAGCAGTACTTC
.,TRBJ2-7,.,TRBV9,CASSVAVTVLDEQYF,TGTGCCAGCAGCGTAGCTGTGACTGTCCTAGACGAGCAGTACTTC
TRBD1,TRBJ1-5,few,TRBV2,CASSWGRGSNQPQHF,TGTGCCAGCAGTTGGGGCAGGGGGAGCAATCAGCCCCAGCATTTT
.,TRBJ1-3,few,TRBV15,CATSQDYRDTIYF,TGTGCCACCAGCCAGGATTACAGAGACACCATATATTTT
.,TRBJ2-7,once,TRBV5-6,CASSPTSTYEQYF,TGTGCCAGCAGCCCGACATCTACCTACGAGCAGTACTTC
.,TRBJ2-7,.,TRBV28,CASTGGPPYGQYF,TGTGCCAGCACTGGGGGGCCCCCCTACGGGCAGTACTTC
TRBD2,TRBJ2-3,many,TRBV19,CASSPRLAGGPDTQYF,TGTGCCAGTAGTCCACGACTAGCGGGGGGGCCAGATACGCAGTATTTT
TRBD2,TRBJ2-5,.,TRBV7-2,CASSFGLIAGGVETQYF,TGTGCCAGCAGCTTTGGGCTGATAGCGGGGGGAGTAGAGACCCAGTACTTC
.,TRBJ2-3,.,TRBV19,CASSKRDTLPSTDTQYF,TGTGCCAGTAGTAAGCGGGACACCTTACCTTCCACAGATACGCAGTATTTT
.,TRBJ1-5,many,TRBV12-3/TRBV12-4,CASSLARLGEIGNQPQHF,TGTGCCAGCAGTTTAGCGCGGTTAGGCGAAATTGGGAATCAGCCCCAGCATTTT
TRBD1,TRBJ1-6,.,TRBV2,CASSGQGSGSPLHF,TGTGCCAGCAGTGGACAGGGCTCAGGGTCACCCCTCCACTTT
.,TRBJ2-6,many,TRBV5-1,CASSSLPGVTSGANVLTF,TGCGCCAGCAGCTCCCTCCCGGGGGTCACCTCTGGGGCCAACGTCCTGACTTTC
TRBD1,TRBJ2-7,once,TRBV15,CATSSLGTGGGYEQYF,TGTGCCACCAGCAGCTTGGGGACAGGGGGTGGGTACGAGCAGTACTTC
.,TRBJ2-7,.,TRBV14,CASSQDYIRSYEQYF,TGTGCCAGCAGCCAGGATTACATAAGGAGCTACGAGCAGTACTTC
TRBD2,TRBJ2-1,.,TRBV9,CASSGLAGEYNEQFF,TGTGCCAGCAGCGGACTAGCGGGGGAGTACAATGAGCAGTTCTTC
.,TRBJ2-7,.,TRBV12-3/TRBV12-4,CASSPGSGPYGQYF,TGTGCCAGCAGCCCCGGGTCCGGGCCTTACGGGCAGTACTTC
.,TRBJ2-4,.,TRBV2,CASSEATIAKNIQYF,TGTGCCAGCAGTGAAGCGACAATAGCCAAAAACATTCAGTACTTC
.,TRBJ2-5,.,TRBV5-5,CASSLGLLQETQYF,TGTGCCAGCAGCCTGGGGCTGCTCCAAGAGACCCAGTACTTC
TRBD2,TRBJ2-1,many,TRBV20-1,CSASQRGGFNEQFF,TGCAGTGCTAGCCAGCGGGGGGGCTTTAATGAGCAGTTCTTC
.,TRBJ1-6,.,TRBV7-9,CASSFGPSSYNSPLHF,TGTGCCAGCAGCTTCGGACCGAGCTCCTACAATTCACCCCTCCACTTT
.,TRBJ1-2,many,TRBV6-5,CASRSRQNYGYTF,TGTGCCAGCAGAAGCCGACAGAACTATGGCTACACCTTC
TRBD1,TRBJ2-7,.,TRBV12-3/TRBV12-4,CASSHPPGTGFYEQYF,TGTGCCAGCAGCCACCCCCCCGGGACAGGGTTCTACGAGCAGTACTTC
TRBD1,TRBJ1-1,few,TRBV20-1,CSAPLIGDREAFF,TGCAGTGCCCCTTTGATCGGGGACAGGGAAGCTTTCTTT